This T cell receptor (beta chain) was observed in a study of vaccination and CD4 T cells after COVID-19. On the study more broadly: Overlapping spike peptides served as the stimulus for the cells. These peptides came from SARS-CoV-2 and from the common cold coronaviruses HCoV-NL63, HCoV-OC43 and HCoV-229E.

Comment on this clonotype: No antigen is known for it.

Germline CDR1 is SGHTA and CDR2 is FQGTGA. The V segment lost 5 bases and the J segment 5 bases; nucleotides outside the gene matches: 7. The CDR3 covers 14 residues. The Oncomine TCR Beta short-read assay was applied to DNA of cultured CD4+ T cells. TCRdb re-called the PCR reads with MiXCR, one entry per CDR3 protein. The repertoire has several thousand distinct CDR3 sequences, approximately 35% of them found once; the top ten carry approximately 37%. Treatment defined: approximately 11-day PBMC culture with coronavirus spike peptide pools or control peptides (ViraFEST assay). CD4+ T cells of the unexposed donor were collected before the COVID-19 pandemic (2011-2018). After expanding antigen-specific T cells with peptide pools, ViraFEST sequenced their TCRs. By negative selection, CD4+ T cells were isolated once culture had run for over nine days.

The sequencing input was CD4+ T cells from blood, cultured in vitro. The receptor's source is a human donor in good health. J is TRBJ1-1 and V is TRBV7-3, with TRBD1 matching 8 bases. CDR3 amino acids: CASSPTGGGTEAFF. The CDR3 DNA is TGTGCCAGCAGCCCAACAGGGGGAGGTACTGAAGCTTTCTTT.